This passage covers 25 T cell receptor beta chains from one sample sequenced in a study of blood T cell repertoires in COVID-19. Produced via immunoSEQ multiplex PCR; TCRdb's table is partial and in-frame only. Of approximately 68,000 clones in the sample, roughly 82% were seen once. Sequenced sample: peripheral blood. These receptors all stem from a human donor in a cohort sampled during active COVID-19.

This clone was observed a few times. This chain links TRBV7-9 with TRBJ2-7, with D uncertain. The CDR3 sequence is 12 residues long. The germline CDR1 and CDR2 sequences are SEHNR and FQNEAQ (reference sequence). Trimming took off 4 bases at V and 5 bases at J, with 9 bases between the two ends. CDR3 in amino acids: CASSSRLDEQYF. The DNA of the CDR3 is TGTGCCAGCAGCTCTAGACTGGACGAGCAGTACTTC.

The chain has TRBV7-9 and TRBJ1-3, with 7 bases that match TRBD1. CDR1 is SEHNR, CDR2 FQNEAQ, per germline (reference sequence). The CDR3 is 14 residues long. Trimming took 3 bases from V and 3 from J; bases not matched to a gene: 2. The CDR3 is CASSFTGVGNTIYF. CDR3 DNA sequence: TGTGCCAGCAGCTTCACAGGGGTTGGAAACACCATATATTTT.

V and J are TRBV6-6 and TRBJ1-2; 7 bases align to TRBD1. The CDR3 length is 13 residues. Germline CDR1 MNHNY, CDR2 SVGAGI (reference sequence). With V trimmed by 6 bases and J by 6 bases, 7 bases remained unmatched. The CDR3 bases are TGTGCCAGCAGCCAAAAGACAGGGAATGGCTACACCTTC. It is translated as CASSQKTGNGYTF.

This sequence joins TRBV7-2 and TRBJ2-5; D is perhaps TRBD2 (5 bases). This CDR3 spans 15 amino acids. The germline gives CDR1 SGHTA, CDR2 FQGNSA. With 1 base removed from V and 4 bases from J, the gap between germline ends came to 13 bases. The CDR3 sequence: CASSLGPAEGETQYF. The CDR3 nucleotides read TGTGCCAGCAGCTTAGGGCCGGCTGAGGGAGAGACCCAGTACTTC.

This chain joins TRBV7-9 and TRBJ2-3; the match to TRBD2 covers 13 bases. CDR3 length equals 17 residues. Germline CDR1 is SEHNR and CDR2 is FQNEAQ (reference sequence). The V and J ends lost 7 bases and 3 bases, in that order; junction bases with no gene match: 10. CDR3 coding DNA: TGTGCCAGCACCCCATCCCCGGGACTAGCGGGAACAGATACGCAGTATTTT. Protein sequence: CASTPSPGLAGTDTQYF.

The V and J genes are TRBV2 and TRBJ1-5; TRBD1 might be the D (6 bases). Germline lookup yields CDR1 SNHLY and CDR2 FYNNEI. The CDR3 is 15 residues long. V was trimmed by 7 bases and J by 1 base, leaving 14 bases between them. The CDR3 here is CASKGDQGSNQPQHF. The CDR3 DNA follows: TGTGCCAGCAAGGGGGATCAGGGCAGCAATCAGCCCCAGCATTTT.

This chain links TRBV6-1 with TRBJ2-5, with a possible D match to TRBD1 (5 bases). The CDR3 loop spans 15 amino acids. V dropped 0 bases and J dropped 4 bases, with 12 bases sitting between them. Germline CDR1 MNHNS, CDR2 SASEGT. DNA for the CDR3: TGTGCCAGCAGTGAAGCGATAGTAGGGGTAGAGACCCAGTACTTC. Translating it yields CASSEAIVGVETQYF.

The V gene is TRBV18, the J gene TRBJ2-5; maybe TRBD1 (5 bases). CDR3 size: 14 residues. Germline V CDR1 and CDR2: KGHSH, LQKENI. V was trimmed by 2 bases and J by 5 bases, leaving 12 bases between them. CDR3 DNA: TGTGCCAGCTCACCAACGCCTGCAGGGGAGACCCAGTACTTC. The encoded protein is CASSPTPAGETQYF. Based on the CDR3 plus reference TRBV18 and TRBJ2-5, the full variable domain is NAGVMQNPRHLVRRRGQEARLRCSPMKGHSHVYWYRQLPEEGLKFMVYLQKENIIDESGMPKERFSAEFPKEGPSILRIQQVVRGDSAAYFCASSPTPAGETQYFGPGTRLLVL.

The chain uses TRBV3-1 (or the pseudogene TRBV3-2) and TRBJ2-1, with TRBD2 identical over 8 bases. CDR3 length: 16 amino acids. The germline V gene has CDR1 LGHDT and CDR2 YNNKEL (reference sequence). V dropped 0 bases and J dropped 4; count of bases not matched to a gene: 5. CDR3 in amino acids: CASSQEPGGGYNEQFF. The CDR3 coding sequence is TGTGCCAGCAGCCAAGAACCCGGGGGGGGGTACAATGAGCAGTTCTTC.

This clone has only a few counts. The CDR3 spells CATRASNQPQHF. The CDR3 DNA reads as TGTGCCACCAGAGCAAGCAATCAGCCCCAGCATTTT. The chain carries TRBV24-1 and TRBJ1-5; D not resolved. V was cut by 7 bases and J by 1 base, with 4 bases left in between. CDR1 KGHDR and CDR2 SFDVKD come from the germline V gene. This CDR3 spans 12 amino acids.

The V gene is TRBV30, the J gene TRBJ2-5; TRBD2 is a possible D gene (6 bases). Trimming cost V 4 bases and J 7 bases, with 22 bases left between them. In germline, CDR1 is GTSNPN, CDR2 SVGIG (reference sequence). This CDR3 is 15 amino acids long. The CDR3 coding sequence is TGTGCCTGGAAGACCCGGCGAAGGGGAGGCGTGACCCAGTACTTC. Translated: CAWKTRRRGGVTQYF.

The rearrangement uses TRBV6-8 and TRBJ2-7; the D gene is possibly TRBD2 (6 bases). Trimming pared 6 bases from V and 6 bases from J, leaving 18 bases between. Germline-derived CDR1 and CDR2 are MNHGY and SAAAGT. This CDR3 has 14 residues. Here the CDR3 DNA reads TGTGCCAGCAGCCCCCCAGCGGGCCCTGTCGAGCAGTACTTC. It is translated as CASSPPAGPVEQYF.

V gene TRBV4-1 combines with J gene TRBJ2-7; the D gene is possibly TRBD2 (6 bases). CDR3 length: 16 amino acids. Germline lookup yields CDR1 MGHRA and CDR2 YSYEKL. The V gene lost 5 bases and the J gene lost 0 bases, with 17 bases spanning the gap. CDR3 DNA sequence: TGCGCCAGCAGCACCGGGGGTCCTTCGCGCTCCTACGAGCAGTACTTC. It yields the protein CASSTGGPSRSYEQYF.

The chain has TRBV9 and TRBJ1-2; possibly TRBD1 for D (5 bases). The CDR3 loop spans 15 amino acids. Germline V lookup: CDR1 SGDLS, CDR2 YYNGEE. The V end was cut by 6 bases, the J end by 5 bases, with 20 bases between. Written as DNA, the CDR3 is TGTGCCAGCACACCTGGGGGGGGTCCTAGTTATGGCTACACCTTC. Residues: CASTPGGGPSYGYTF.

The chain recombines TRBV6-5 with TRBJ2-7, with 8 nucleotides matching TRBD2. The CDR3 sequence is 12 residues long. The V gene end was trimmed by 8 bases and the J gene end by 6 bases; junction bases not matched to a gene: 6. Germline CDR1 reads MNHEY; CDR2 reads SVGAGI. The CDR3 reads CASLGGAIEQYF. Written as DNA, the CDR3 is TGTGCCAGCCTCGGGGGGGCCATCGAGCAGTACTTC.

The chain employs TRBV7-2 and TRBJ2-7, with 7 bases matching TRBD2. The CDR3 runs 16 residues. Trimming at V came to 5 bases and at J to 4 bases, leaving 14 bases not matched to a gene. Per germline, CDR1 SGHTA and CDR2 FQGNSA. In DNA, the CDR3 is TGTGCCAGCAGCCCGAGGGGAGGGTTGGTCAGGTACGAGCAGTACTTC. It specifies CASSPRGGLVRYEQYF.

This clone has a single count. This chain links TRBV19 with TRBJ2-7, with D possibly being TRBD1 (8 bases). V shed 3 bases and J shed 5 bases, with 17 bases lying between them. There are 15 residues in the CDR3. Germline CDR1 reads LNHDA; CDR2 reads SQIVND (reference sequence). CDR3 amino acids: CASSIAGAGGNEQYF. CDR3 coding DNA: TGTGCCAGTAGTATTGCGGGGGCAGGGGGCAACGAGCAGTACTTC.

The gene calls are TRBV3-1 (or the pseudogene TRBV3-2) and TRBJ1-2; tentative D call: TRBD1 (5 bases). The CDR3 runs to 16 residues. Looked up from germline, CDR1 is LGHDT and CDR2 is YNNKEL (reference sequence). Trimming stripped 4 bases from V and 5 bases from J, with 20 bases between. The CDR3 nucleotides are TGTGCCAGCAGCCTATTCCCGTCCGGGGAGGGGTATGGCTACACCTTC. This gives the protein CASSLFPSGEGYGYTF.

V usage is TRBV7-9 and J usage is TRBJ1-2, with D perhaps matching TRBD1 (6 bases). The germline V gene has CDR1 SEHNR and CDR2 FQNEAQ (reference sequence). V was pared by 6 bases and J by 3 bases, with 11 bases between. There are 13 residues in the CDR3. The CDR3 DNA reads as TGTGCCAGCAGTTCGGACAGCTACTATGGCTACACCTTC. Protein product: CASSSDSYYGYTF.

J is TRBJ1-6 and V is TRBV5-4; 7 positions match TRBD1. Per the germline V gene, CDR1 is SGHNT and CDR2 is YYREEE (reference sequence). The CDR3 covers 17 residues. V was pared by 4 bases and J by 2 bases, with 9 bases of the junction left unmatched. This CDR3 is CASSLPGQYAYNSPLHF. As DNA, the CDR3 is TGTGCCAGCAGCCTGCCGGGACAGTACGCCTATAATTCACCCCTCCACTTT.

V and J are TRBV5-4 and TRBJ2-7, with TRBD1 matching over 10 bases. The CDR3 is 17 residues long. The germline gives CDR1 SGHNT, CDR2 YYREEE (reference sequence). The V and J ends lost 4 bases and 2 bases, in that order; junction bases with no gene match: 12. CDR3 sequence: CASSPRTGGKHTYEQYF. CDR3 DNA: TGTGCCAGCAGCCCTCGGACAGGGGGTAAACACACCTACGAGCAGTACTTC. Combining the CDR3 with reference TRBV5-4 and TRBJ2-7 gives the whole variable domain ETGVTQSPTHLIKTRGQQVTLRCSSQSGHNTVSWYQQALGQGPQFIFQYYREEENGRGNFPPRFSGLQFPNYSSELNVNALELDDSALYLCASSPRTGGKHTYEQYFGPGTRLTVT.

Only a few counts were recorded for this clone. The V and J genes are TRBV7-3 and TRBJ1-6; 7 nucleotides align to TRBD1. The CDR3 sequence is 19 residues long. With 3 bases clipped from V and 6 bases from J, the junction kept 17 bases outside the gene matches. Germline V lookup: CDR1 SGHTA, CDR2 FQGTGA. CDR3 sequence: CASSLTGPYRGPLNSPLHF. DNA for the CDR3: TGTGCCAGCAGCTTGACAGGGCCCTACCGCGGCCCTCTTAATTCACCCCTCCACTTT.

The chain combines TRBV7-9 with TRBJ2-2; 7 bases line up with TRBD2. Per the germline V gene, CDR1 is SEHNR and CDR2 is FQNEAQ (reference sequence). The CDR3 length is 12 residues. CDR3 residues: CLSGRDTGELFF. The DNA of the CDR3 is TGTTTGTCAGGGAGGGACACCGGGGAGCTGTTTTTT.

The chain recombines TRBV6-2 or TRBV6-3 with TRBJ2-7; maybe TRBD1 (5 bases). V dropped 6 bases and J dropped 3 bases, with 12 bases sitting between them. CDR1 and CDR2 (germline): MNHEY, SVGEGT. The length of the CDR3 is 13 residues. DNA of the CDR3: TGTGCCAGCAGCCCCTCCGACAGCTACGAGCAGTACTTC. Translated: CASSPSDSYEQYF.

The chain is built from TRBV6-1 and TRBJ1-2; D may be TRBD1 (6 bases). Germline V lookup: CDR1 MNHNS, CDR2 SASEGT. Deletions cut 2 bases from V and 2 bases from J, with 12 bases between. This CDR3 has 15 residues. CDR3 DNA sequence: TGTGCCAGCAGTGAACAGGACAGTGCAAACTATGGCTACACCTTC. This sequence encodes CASSEQDSANYGYTF.